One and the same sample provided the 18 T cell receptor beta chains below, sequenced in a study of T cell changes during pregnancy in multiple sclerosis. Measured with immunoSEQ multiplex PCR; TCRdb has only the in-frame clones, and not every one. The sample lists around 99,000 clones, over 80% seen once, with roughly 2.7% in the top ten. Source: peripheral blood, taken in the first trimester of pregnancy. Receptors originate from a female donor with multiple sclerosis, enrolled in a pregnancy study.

The DNA for the CDR3 is TGTGCCAGCAGCTCCCTCGGGACAGGGAGCTCCTACGAGCAGTACTTC. Protein: CASSSLGTGSSYEQYF. The rearrangement joins TRBV13 to TRBJ2-7; 9 bases align to TRBD1. The CDR3 consists of 16 residues. The V gene end was trimmed by 4 bases and the J gene end by 0 bases; junction bases not matched to a gene: 7. CDR1 PRHDT and CDR2 FYEKMQ come from the germline V gene (reference sequence).

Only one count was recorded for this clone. Here the CDR3 reads CASSVGWTGSDTIYF. The CDR3 DNA is TGTGCCAGCAGCGTAGGCTGGACAGGGAGTGACACCATATATTTT. The V and J genes are TRBV9 and TRBJ1-3, with 8 bases matching TRBD1. Germline values: CDR1 SGDLS, CDR2 YYNGEE. V trimming: 0 bases; J trimming: 8 bases; junction bases outside the gene matches: 7. The length of the CDR3 is 15 residues.

The CDR3 reads CASSSEDSPLDEQFF. For the CDR3, the DNA is TGTGCCAGCAGCTCCGAGGACAGCCCCCTGGATGAGCAGTTCTTC. This chain links TRBV7-3 with TRBJ2-1, with D maybe TRBD1 (6 bases). Trimming left V 4 bases short and J 8 bases short, with 18 bases between. Germline V gene lookup returns CDR1 SGHTA and CDR2 FQGTGA. This CDR3 comprises 15 residues. Variable domain in full (rest from reference TRBV7-3 and TRBJ2-1): GAGVSQTPSNKVTEKGKYVELRCDPISGHTALYWYRQSLGQGPEFLIYFQGTGAADDSGLPNDRFFAVRPEGSVSTLKIQRTERGDSAVYLCASSSEDSPLDEQFFGPGTRLTVL.

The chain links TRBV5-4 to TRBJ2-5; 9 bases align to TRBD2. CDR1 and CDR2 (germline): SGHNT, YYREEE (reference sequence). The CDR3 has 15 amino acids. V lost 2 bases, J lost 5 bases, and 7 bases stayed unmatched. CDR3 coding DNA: TGTGCCAGCAGCTTAGATAGCGGGAGACAGGAGACCCAGTACTTC. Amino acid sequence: CASSLDSGRQETQYF. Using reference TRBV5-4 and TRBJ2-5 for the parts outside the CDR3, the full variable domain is ETGVTQSPTHLIKTRGQQVTLRCSSQSGHNTVSWYQQALGQGPQFIFQYYREEENGRGNFPPRFSGLQFPNYSSELNVNALELDDSALYLCASSLDSGRQETQYFGPGTRLLVL.

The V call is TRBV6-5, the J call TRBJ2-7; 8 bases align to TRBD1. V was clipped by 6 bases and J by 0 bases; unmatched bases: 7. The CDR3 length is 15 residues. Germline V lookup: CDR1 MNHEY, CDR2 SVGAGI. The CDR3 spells CASSRQGPSSYEQYF. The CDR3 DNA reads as TGTGCCAGCAGCCGACAGGGGCCCAGCTCCTACGAGCAGTACTTC.

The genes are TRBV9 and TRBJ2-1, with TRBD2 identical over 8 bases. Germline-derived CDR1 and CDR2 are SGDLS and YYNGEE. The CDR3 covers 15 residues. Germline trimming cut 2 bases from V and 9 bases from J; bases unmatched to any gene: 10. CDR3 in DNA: TGTGCCAGCAGCGTTGGAGTAGCGGGATCTTTTGAGCAGTTCTTC. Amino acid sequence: CASSVGVAGSFEQFF.

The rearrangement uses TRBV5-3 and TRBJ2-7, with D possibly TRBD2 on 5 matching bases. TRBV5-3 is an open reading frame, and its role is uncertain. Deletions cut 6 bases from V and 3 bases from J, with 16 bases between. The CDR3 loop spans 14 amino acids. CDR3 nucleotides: TGTGCCAGAACCACGCCCCAGCGGAGCTACGAGCAGTACTTC. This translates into CARTTPQRSYEQYF.

CDR3 protein: CATSLTYREPNTGELFF. The CDR3 coding sequence is TGTGCCACCAGCTTGACCTACAGGGAGCCCAACACCGGGGAGCTGTTTTTT. This chain joins TRBV15 and TRBJ2-2; D is possibly TRBD1 (6 bases). CDR1 and CDR2 from the germline V gene are LNHNV and YYDKDF (reference sequence). With 5 bases removed from V and 2 bases from J, the gap between germline ends came to 18 bases. The CDR3 spans 17 residues.

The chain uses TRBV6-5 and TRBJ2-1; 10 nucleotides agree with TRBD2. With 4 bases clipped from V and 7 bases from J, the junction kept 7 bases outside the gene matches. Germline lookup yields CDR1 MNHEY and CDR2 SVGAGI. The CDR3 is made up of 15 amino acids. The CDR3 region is CASSFLAGVWNEQFF. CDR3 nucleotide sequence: TGTGCCAGCAGTTTCCTAGCGGGAGTTTGGAATGAGCAGTTCTTC.

The CDR3 bases are TGTGCCAGCAGTTTAATGTTAAATGAAAAACTGTTTTTT. Amino acids: CASSLMLNEKLFF. V gene TRBV27 combines with J gene TRBJ1-4; no definite D call. CDR3 length: 13 residues. The V end lost 2 bases, the J end lost 5 bases, and 6 bases lay between the germline ends. Per germline, CDR1 MNHEY and CDR2 SMNVEV (reference sequence). The entire variable domain, with the rest obtained from reference TRBV27 and TRBJ1-4, is as follows: EAQVTQNPRYLITVTGKKLTVTCSQNMNHEYMSWYRQDPGLGLRQIYYSMNVEVTDKGDVPEGYKVSRKEKRNFPLILESPSPNQTSLYFCASSLMLNEKLFFGSGTQLSVL.

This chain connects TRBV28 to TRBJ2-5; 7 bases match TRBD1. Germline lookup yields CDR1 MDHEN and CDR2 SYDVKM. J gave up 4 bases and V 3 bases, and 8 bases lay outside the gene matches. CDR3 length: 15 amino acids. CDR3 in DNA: TGTGCCAGCAGTTTTACCGGACAGGAAGGAGAGACCCAGTACTTC. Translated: CASSFTGQEGETQYF.

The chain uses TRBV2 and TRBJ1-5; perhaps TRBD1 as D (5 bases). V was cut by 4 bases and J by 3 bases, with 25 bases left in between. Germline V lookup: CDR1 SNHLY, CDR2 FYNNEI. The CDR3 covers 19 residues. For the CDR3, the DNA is TGTGCCAGCAGTGCCCAGGGTCCAGTCAGTATTTATAACAATCAGCCCCAGCATTTT. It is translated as CASSAQGPVSIYNNQPQHF. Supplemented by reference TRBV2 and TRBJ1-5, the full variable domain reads EPEVTQTPSHQVTQMGQEVILRCVPISNHLYFYWYRQILGQKVEFLVSFYNNEISEKSEIFDDQFSVERPDGSNFTLKIRSTKLEDSAMYFCASSAQGPVSIYNNQPQHFGDGTRLSIL.

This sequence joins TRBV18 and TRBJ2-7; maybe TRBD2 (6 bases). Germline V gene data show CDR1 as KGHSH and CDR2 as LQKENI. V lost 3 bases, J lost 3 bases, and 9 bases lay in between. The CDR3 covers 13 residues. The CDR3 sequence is CASSPGTGYEQYF. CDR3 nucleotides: TGTGCCAGCTCACCCGGGACTGGCTACGAGCAGTACTTC. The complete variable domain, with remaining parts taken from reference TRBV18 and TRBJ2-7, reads NAGVMQNPRHLVRRRGQEARLRCSPMKGHSHVYWYRQLPEEGLKFMVYLQKENIIDESGMPKERFSAEFPKEGPSILRIQQVVRGDSAAYFCASSPGTGYEQYFGPGTRLTVT.

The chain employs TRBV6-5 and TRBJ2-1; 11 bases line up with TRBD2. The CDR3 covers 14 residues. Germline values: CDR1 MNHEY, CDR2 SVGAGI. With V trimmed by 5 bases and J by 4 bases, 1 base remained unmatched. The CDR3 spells CASSGTSGYNEQFF. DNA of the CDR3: TGTGCCAGCAGTGGGACTAGCGGATACAATGAGCAGTTCTTC.

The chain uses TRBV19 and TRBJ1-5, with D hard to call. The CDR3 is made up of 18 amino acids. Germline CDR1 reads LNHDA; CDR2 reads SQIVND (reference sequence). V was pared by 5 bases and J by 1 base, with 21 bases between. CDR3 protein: CASSFPSQHGTSNQPQHF. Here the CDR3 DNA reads TGTGCCAGTAGTTTCCCCTCCCAACATGGCACGAGCAATCAGCCCCAGCATTTT.

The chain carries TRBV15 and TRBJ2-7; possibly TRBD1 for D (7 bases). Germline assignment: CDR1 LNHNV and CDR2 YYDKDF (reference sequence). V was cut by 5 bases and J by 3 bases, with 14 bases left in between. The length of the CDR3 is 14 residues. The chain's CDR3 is CATSPWQGGYEQYF. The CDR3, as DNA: TGTGCCACCAGCCCTTGGCAGGGGGGCTACGAGCAGTACTTC.

The CDR3 nucleotides read TGCGCCAGCAGCTTGGGACCGGGACTAGCGGGAGCAAATGAGCAGTTCTTC. This gives the protein CASSLGPGLAGANEQFF. This sequence joins TRBV5-1 and TRBJ2-1; 14 bases match TRBD2. The CDR3 covers 17 residues. Unmatched junction bases numbered 6, after V lost 0 bases and J lost 7 bases. CDR1 SGHRS and CDR2 YFSETQ come from the germline V gene.

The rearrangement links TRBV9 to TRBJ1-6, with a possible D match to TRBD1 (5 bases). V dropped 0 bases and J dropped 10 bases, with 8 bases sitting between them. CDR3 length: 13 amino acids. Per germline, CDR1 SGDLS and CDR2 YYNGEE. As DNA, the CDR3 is TGTGCCAGCAGCGTAGGGAGGGGATCACCCCTCCACTTT. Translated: CASSVGRGSPLHF.